The entry below describes one TCR beta chain. The record originates from a study of blood T cell repertoires in COVID-19. Using immunoSEQ multiplex PCR, the repertoire was profiled, and TCRdb retains in-frame clones only, with some absent. The data show 85,000 to 130,000 clones, approximately 85% seen once. Germline loops: CDR1 LNHNV, CDR2 YYDKDF (reference sequence). The CDR3 totals 14 residues. V was pared by 6 bases and J by 6 bases, with 17 bases between. The rearrangement joins TRBV15 to TRBJ1-1, with a weak D call TRBD1 (5 bases). This receptor was taken from a woman aged 60-70 years with acute or convalescent COVID-19. The sample taken for sequencing was peripheral blood. The CDR3 DNA reads TGTGCCACCAGTGGGATGACAGAGAAGTCTGAAGCTTTCTTT. Its protein product is CATSGMTEKSEAFF.